These T cell receptor beta chains were read from a single sample in a study of T-cell reconstitution after alpha-beta-depleted transplantation in children. One entry per CDR3 protein, called by TCRdb with MiXCR from the PCR reads. Of about 300,000 distinct CDR3 sequences detected, around 7.3% appear once; the ten largest clones hold approximately 9.6%. Sequencing used peripheral blood, obtained 360 days after TCRalphabeta/CD19-depleted stem cell transplant. All receptors derive from a female patient aged 2-10 years who had a stem cell transplant for Fanconi anemia, so the T cells may come from the graft donor. CDR3s include the opening cysteine and the closing phenylalanine or tryptophan. A D gene is named only where the DNA matches it firmly. The listing skips clone size in some rows; elsewhere it reads once, few, many or a size class.

clone size,D gene,V gene,J gene,CDR3 DNA,CDR3 protein
.,.,TRBV4-1,TRBJ2-7,TGCGCCAGCAGCCACCTCCCGGAACTAGTAGTTTCCTACGAGCAGTACTTC,CASSHLPELVVSYEQYF
many,.,TRBV20-1,TRBJ1-4,TGCAGTGCTAGAGATTCTCTAAGAGAAAAACTGTTTTTT,CSARDSLREKLFF
.,TRBD1,TRBV7-9,TRBJ1-2,TGTGCCAGCAGCTTAGTGGAGGACAGGGATGGCTACACCTTC,CASSLVEDRDGYTF
few,.,TRBV6-5,TRBJ2-5,TGTGCCAGCAGTTTTGCCTCCGGGATGCAAGAGACCCAGTACTTC,CASSFASGMQETQYF
many,.,TRBV12-3/TRBV12-4,TRBJ1-1,TGTGCCAGCAGTTCCCTGGGATGGCCGAACACTGAAGCTTTCTTT,CASSSLGWPNTEAFF
many,TRBD1,TRBV5-1,TRBJ2-7,TGCGCCAGCAGCCTCTCGACAGGGGACGAGCAGTACTTC,CASSLSTGDEQYF
.,TRBD1,TRBV11-2,TRBJ2-2,TGTGCCAGCAGCCCGCCCTGGACAGGGGCCACCGGGGAGCTGTTTTTT,CASSPPWTGATGELFF
few,.,TRBV27,TRBJ1-5,TGTGCCAGCACCCCACTCGGAGGGGTTCCGAATCAGCCCCAGCATTTT,CASTPLGGVPNQPQHF
.,TRBD2,TRBV7-8,TRBJ2-2,TGTGCCAGCAGCTTAACTAGCGGGGGGGGCACCGGGGAGCTGTTTTTT,CASSLTSGGGTGELFF
many,.,TRBV4-1,TRBJ1-1,TGCGCCAGCAGCCAAGTGTTTGTCGGCACTGAAGCTTTCTTT,CASSQVFVGTEAFF
.,.,TRBV9,TRBJ2-7,TGTGCCAGCAGCCCCCACTGGGGTAGATCCTACGAGCAGTACTTC,CASSPHWGRSYEQYF
few,TRBD1,TRBV25-1,TRBJ1-2,TGTGCCAGCAGTATATATGCCGGGACAGGGGATGGCTACACCTTC,CASSIYAGTGDGYTF
many,.,TRBV12-3/TRBV12-4,TRBJ1-5,TGTGCCAGCAGAATGGACCCTAGGGATCAGCCCCAGCATTTT,CASRMDPRDQPQHF
once,.,TRBV4-2,TRBJ2-2,TGTGCCAGCAGCCCGAGAGGACTGGGCTGGGAGCTGTTTTTT,CASSPRGLGWELFF
many,.,TRBV4-1,TRBJ2-1,TGCGCCAGCAGCCAAGCGGGCAGGGGAAGGAATGAGCAGTTCTTC,CASSQAGRGRNEQFF
.,.,TRBV11-2,TRBJ2-2,TGTGCCAGCAAGGGGTCTCACAACACCGGGGAGCTGTTTTTT,CASKGSHNTGELFF
many,.,TRBV11-1,TRBJ2-1,TGTGCCAGCAGCTTAAAGGGGGGAGAGCAGTTCTTC,CASSLKGGEQFF
.,TRBD2,TRBV12-3/TRBV12-4,TRBJ2-7,TGTGCCAGCAGACTAGCGGGAGGCCTCTACGAGCAGTACTTC,CASRLAGGLYEQYF
many,TRBD2,TRBV6-5,TRBJ2-1,TGTGCAGCCGCGGGGGAGCGAAAATACAATGAGCAGTTCTTC,CAAAGERKYNEQFF
.,TRBD2,TRBV6-2/TRBV6-3,TRBJ2-5,TGTGCCAGCAGTTATGCGAGCGGGGGGGCAAAGGAGACCCAGTACTTC,CASSYASGGAKETQYF
many,TRBD1,TRBV20-1,TRBJ2-7,TGCAGTGCCCAAACTCGGGACAGCTCCTACGAGCAGTACTTC,CSAQTRDSSYEQYF
.,.,TRBV20-1,TRBJ1-2,TGCAGTGTCCGACAGCCGGAGGGAGGTGGCTACACCTTC,CSVRQPEGGGYTF
.,TRBD1,TRBV2,TRBJ1-1,TGTGCCAGCACCGCACAGGGGGGGACTGAAGCTTTCTTT,CASTAQGGTEAFF
.,.,TRBV5-4,TRBJ2-1,TGTGCCAGCAGCTTTATGGATGAGCAGTTCTTC,CASSFMDEQFF
many,.,TRBV7-2,TRBJ1-2,TGTGCCAGCAGCTTACGGGACATATACTATGGCTACACCTTC,CASSLRDIYYGYTF
few,TRBD2,TRBV7-8,TRBJ2-7,TGTGCCAGCAGCTTACCTAGCGGTGACGGGGGCGAGCAGTACTTC,CASSLPSGDGGEQYF
many,TRBD2,TRBV12-3/TRBV12-4,TRBJ2-2,TGTGCCAGCAGTTCCCGGACTAGCATGGGCACCGGGGAGCTGTTTTTT,CASSSRTSMGTGELFF
many,.,TRBV5-1,TRBJ1-6,TGCGCCAGCAGCTTGGGGCAGTTTAATTCACCCCTCCACTTT,CASSLGQFNSPLHF
.,TRBD2,TRBV4-2,TRBJ2-3,TGTGCCAGCAGCCCCAGGAGCGGGGAAGGGACAGATACGCAGTATTTT,CASSPRSGEGTDTQYF
many,TRBD2,TRBV11-2,TRBJ2-1,TGTGCCAGCAGCACAGTAGCGGGTTCCTACAATGAGCAGTTCTTC,CASSTVAGSYNEQFF
.,.,TRBV7-3,TRBJ2-1,TGTGCCAGCAGCTTAAGTCCGGGGGAGCAGTTCTTC,CASSLSPGEQFF
few,.,TRBV30,TRBJ1-1,TGTGCCTCCGACAAGGCCTTGAACACTGAAGCTTTCTTT,CASDKALNTEAFF
few,.,TRBV6-1,TRBJ1-6,TGTGCCAGCAGGGGAACGCTCGACTTTTCACCCCTCCACTTT,CASRGTLDFSPLHF
many,TRBD1,TRBV24-1,TRBJ2-2,TGTGCCACCAGTGCTCTGGACAGGGACACCGGGGAGCTGTTTTTT,CATSALDRDTGELFF
few,TRBD1,TRBV6-5,TRBJ2-5,TGTGCCAGCAGTTACTCCCAAGGACAGGACAGGGCAGAGACCCAGTACTTC,CASSYSQGQDRAETQYF
many,TRBD2,TRBV2,TRBJ2-1,TGTGCCAGCAGGGGACTAGCGGGAGCGAAGTACAATGAGCAGTTCTTC,CASRGLAGAKYNEQFF
many,.,TRBV5-1,TRBJ2-1,TGCGCCAGCGCGGAAATCTCCTACAATGAGCAGTTCTTC,CASAEISYNEQFF
.,TRBD2,TRBV19,TRBJ2-3,TGTGCCAGCCGACTAGCGGGTATCACAGATACGCAGTATTTT,CASRLAGITDTQYF
many,.,TRBV12-3/TRBV12-4,TRBJ1-1,TGTGCCACCTCTTGGGGGATGAACACTGAAGCTTTCTTT,CATSWGMNTEAFF
many,.,TRBV20-1,TRBJ2-7,TGCAGTGCTAGCTATGGGGGTTTTGGGGACGAGCAGTACTTC,CSASYGGFGDEQYF
many,.,TRBV27,TRBJ2-1,TGTGCCAGCAGTTCCGGCCATTACAATGAGCAGTTCTTC,CASSSGHYNEQFF
.,.,TRBV9,TRBJ2-3,TGTGCCAGCAGCGCCACTTTAAGCACAGATACGCAGTATTTT,CASSATLSTDTQYF
many,.,TRBV6-2/TRBV6-3,TRBJ2-5,TGTGCCAGCAGTTACTCCCCAGGGCTCGTTAAAGAGACCCAGTACTTC,CASSYSPGLVKETQYF
.,.,TRBV15,TRBJ1-5,TGTGCCACCAGCAGAGATTTGGGGTTATTCAGGGAGAGCAATCAGCCCCAGCATTTT,CATSRDLGLFRESNQPQHF